This T cell receptor beta chain was identified in a study of blood T cell repertoires in COVID-19. On the study more broadly: From the United States, Italy and Spain came samples of acute and convalescent COVID-19.

Trimming took 5 bases from V and 6 from J; bases not matched to a gene: 15. The CDR3 runs to 17 residues. Germline assignment: CDR1 SEHNR and CDR2 FQNEAQ (reference sequence). The method was immunoSEQ multiplex PCR; TCRdb's version includes in-frame clones alone and lacks a portion of them. The sample carries 200,000 to 250,000 clones, nearly 90% recorded once. Source material: PBMCs or T cells enriched from blood (not recorded which). This chain links TRBV7-9 with TRBJ2-7; 11 bases align to TRBD2. The clonotype originates from a man younger than 45 who had recovered from COVID-19. For the CDR3, the DNA is TGTGCCAGCAGCCAAGAGCGACTAGCGGGAAGGAATAGCGAGCAGTACTTC. Amino acids: CASSQERLAGRNSEQYF. Full variable domain (missing parts from reference TRBV7-9 and TRBJ2-7): DTGVSQNPRHKITKRGQNVTFRCDPISEHNRLYWYRQTLGQGPEFLTYFQNEAQLEKSRLLSDRFSAERPKGSFSTLEIQRTEQGDSAMYLCASSQERLAGRNSEQYFGPGTRLTVT.